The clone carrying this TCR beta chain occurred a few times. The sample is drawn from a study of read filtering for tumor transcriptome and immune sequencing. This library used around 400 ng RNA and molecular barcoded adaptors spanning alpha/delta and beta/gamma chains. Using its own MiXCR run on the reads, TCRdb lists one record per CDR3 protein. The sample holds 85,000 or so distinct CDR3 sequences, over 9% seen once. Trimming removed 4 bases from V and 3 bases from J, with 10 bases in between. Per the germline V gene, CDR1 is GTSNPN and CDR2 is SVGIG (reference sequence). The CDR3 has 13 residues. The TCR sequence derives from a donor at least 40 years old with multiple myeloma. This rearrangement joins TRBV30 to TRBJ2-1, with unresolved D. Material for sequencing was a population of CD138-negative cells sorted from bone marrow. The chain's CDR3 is CAWTQTDYNEQFF. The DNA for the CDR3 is TGTGCCTGGACCCAGACGGACTACAATGAGCAGTTCTTC.